This is a list of T cell receptor beta chains from one sample in a study of cytomegalovirus exposure and HLA in healthy donors. Here immunoSEQ multiplex PCR was the method, and the copy in TCRdb shows in-frame clones only, minus some. Of around 71,000 clones listed, 90% to 95% are singletons. Sequencing input: PBMCs. These receptors were obtained from a man younger than 30 in good health and CMV-seropositive. Both conserved end residues are part of each CDR3. The D gene is left open where the match is weak. Size values are once, few and many counts, or a class for expanded clones, and some rows have none.

clone_size: .; v_call: TRBV18; j_call: TRBJ2-7; d_call: .; cdr3_nt: TGTGCCAGCTCACCGACGGAGGGAAACGAGCAGTACTTC; cdr3_aa: CASSPTEGNEQYF
clone_size: .; v_call: TRBV11-2; j_call: TRBJ2-2; d_call: TRBD2; cdr3_nt: TGTGCCAGCAGCTCCCCACAAGCGGGGGGGCCTGGCGGGGAGCTGTTTTTT; cdr3_aa: CASSSPQAGGPGGELFF
clone_size: .; v_call: TRBV7-3; j_call: TRBJ2-7; d_call: TRBD2; cdr3_nt: TGTGCCAGCAGCTTCTCCGGGGGGGGGCCCGGTAAGGAGCAGTACTTC; cdr3_aa: CASSFSGGGPGKEQYF
clone_size: .; v_call: TRBV5-3; j_call: TRBJ2-7; d_call: .; cdr3_nt: TGTGCCAGAAGCTTACGTTGGACAATGGGCGAGCAGTACTTC; cdr3_aa: CARSLRWTMGEQYF
clone_size: .; v_call: TRBV7-6; j_call: TRBJ2-7; d_call: TRBD2; cdr3_nt: TGTGCCAGCAGCTTTGAGGCGGGAGGTCCCTACGAGCAGTACTTC; cdr3_aa: CASSFEAGGPYEQYF
clone_size: .; v_call: TRBV7-3; j_call: TRBJ2-3; d_call: TRBD2; cdr3_nt: TGTGCCAGCAGCTTCCGACAGACCTCTGGACTGAGCGGGAGCGCAGATACGCAGTATTTT; cdr3_aa: CASSFRQTSGLSGSADTQYF
clone_size: .; v_call: TRBV6-1; j_call: TRBJ1-3; d_call: .; cdr3_nt: TGTGCCAGCAGTGATGGTTCGGGTCCCTCTGGAAACACCATATATTTT; cdr3_aa: CASSDGSGPSGNTIYF
clone_size: .; v_call: TRBV6-1; j_call: TRBJ1-3; d_call: .; cdr3_nt: TGTGCCAGCAGTGATCGTTCACACCACTCTGGAAACACCATATATTTT; cdr3_aa: CASSDRSHHSGNTIYF
clone_size: .; v_call: TRBV11-2; j_call: TRBJ2-4; d_call: .; cdr3_nt: TGTGCCAGCAGCTTAGGCCAGGAAAACATTCAGTACTTC; cdr3_aa: CASSLGQENIQYF
clone_size: .; v_call: TRBV11-2; j_call: TRBJ2-1; d_call: .; cdr3_nt: TGTGCCAGCAGCGCCGACCTATACAGGGTCGGTGAGCAGTTCTTC; cdr3_aa: CASSADLYRVGEQFF
clone_size: .; v_call: TRBV6-5; j_call: TRBJ1-1; d_call: .; cdr3_nt: TGTGCCAGCAGTCGCGGGGGGCCAGCTTTCTTT; cdr3_aa: CASSRGGPAFF
clone_size: .; v_call: TRBV9; j_call: TRBJ2-4; d_call: .; cdr3_nt: TGTGCCAGCAGCGTAGGGCAGGACATTCAGTACTTC; cdr3_aa: CASSVGQDIQYF
clone_size: once; v_call: TRBV6-1; j_call: TRBJ1-5; d_call: .; cdr3_nt: TGTGCCAGCAGGAGGGAGGAGGATCAGCCCCAGCATTTT; cdr3_aa: CASRREEDQPQHF
clone_size: .; v_call: TRBV13; j_call: TRBJ2-1; d_call: TRBD2; cdr3_nt: TGTGCCAGCAGCTTAGGCGGGGGAAAGGATAGCGGGAGGTCATACAATGAGCAGTTCTTC; cdr3_aa: CASSLGGGKDSGRSYNEQFF
clone_size: .; v_call: TRBV29-1; j_call: TRBJ1-2; d_call: TRBD1; cdr3_nt: TGCAGCGTTGGAGCTGTCCAGGGGGTAAGCGGGCAGTATGGCTACACCTTC; cdr3_aa: CSVGAVQGVSGQYGYTF
clone_size: once; v_call: TRBV10-3; j_call: TRBJ1-5; d_call: TRBD1; cdr3_nt: TGTGCCATCAGTGAGGGATGCGGGACAGGGAGTCAGCCCCAGCATTTT; cdr3_aa: CAISEGCGTGSQPQHF
clone_size: .; v_call: TRBV30; j_call: TRBJ1-2; d_call: TRBD1; cdr3_nt: TGTGCCTGGAGCAGAGGACAGGGGGCTAGAGGCTACACCTTC; cdr3_aa: CAWSRGQGARGYTF
clone_size: .; v_call: TRBV5-4; j_call: TRBJ1-1; d_call: .; cdr3_nt: TGTGCCAGCAGAGACTCCTACACTGAAGCTTTCTTT; cdr3_aa: CASRDSYTEAFF
clone_size: .; v_call: TRBV5-1; j_call: TRBJ2-1; d_call: TRBD2; cdr3_nt: TGCGCCAGCAGCTTGGTGGGGACTAGCGAGAAGGAGCAGTTCTTC; cdr3_aa: CASSLVGTSEKEQFF
clone_size: .; v_call: TRBV7-3; j_call: TRBJ1-2; d_call: .; cdr3_nt: TGTGCCAGCAGCTCCCATCTTAGCTATGGCTACACCTTC; cdr3_aa: CASSSHLSYGYTF
clone_size: once; v_call: TRBV5-5; j_call: TRBJ2-1; d_call: TRBD2; cdr3_nt: TGTGCCAGCAGTTTAAGACTAGCGGGGGCCCCTAGCTCCTACAATGAGCAGTTCTTC; cdr3_aa: CASSLRLAGAPSSYNEQFF
clone_size: .; v_call: TRBV7-8; j_call: TRBJ2-3; d_call: TRBD2; cdr3_nt: TGTGCCAGCAGCTTACAAGGACTAGCCAGCACAGATACGCAGTATTTT; cdr3_aa: CASSLQGLASTDTQYF
clone_size: .; v_call: TRBV10-3; j_call: TRBJ2-5; d_call: .; cdr3_nt: TGTGCCATCCGGAGGGGCTCCACCAACGTCCAAGAGACCCAGTACTTC; cdr3_aa: CAIRRGSTNVQETQYF
clone_size: .; v_call: TRBV27; j_call: TRBJ2-3; d_call: TRBD2; cdr3_nt: TGTGCCAGCGGGCTAGCGGGGCATGCTTCAGATACGCAGTATTTT; cdr3_aa: CASGLAGHASDTQYF
clone_size: .; v_call: TRBV11-2; j_call: TRBJ1-1; d_call: .; cdr3_nt: TGTGCCAGCAGCCTGAAGAGGAACACTGAAGCTTTCTTT; cdr3_aa: CASSLKRNTEAFF
clone_size: .; v_call: TRBV6-4; j_call: TRBJ2-3; d_call: .; cdr3_nt: TGTGCCAGCAGTGATAACTACTTCACAGATACGCAGTATTTT; cdr3_aa: CASSDNYFTDTQYF
clone_size: .; v_call: TRBV9; j_call: TRBJ2-6; d_call: TRBD1; cdr3_nt: TGTGCCAGCAGCTTCCAACGAGGAGACAGGGGGAACTCTGGGGCCAACGTCCTGACTTTC; cdr3_aa: CASSFQRGDRGNSGANVLTF
clone_size: .; v_call: TRBV9; j_call: TRBJ2-3; d_call: .; cdr3_nt: TGTGCCAGCAGCGTATCGCAGGGTAGGATGCGAACAGATACGCAGTATTTT; cdr3_aa: CASSVSQGRMRTDTQYF
clone_size: .; v_call: TRBV18; j_call: TRBJ2-1; d_call: .; cdr3_nt: TGTGCCAGCTCACCGACTGCGAGCTCCTACAATGAGCAGTTCTTC; cdr3_aa: CASSPTASSYNEQFF
clone_size: .; v_call: TRBV7-9; j_call: TRBJ2-7; d_call: .; cdr3_nt: TGTGCCAGCAGCCCGCACCCGGACAGTGCTACCTACGAGCAGTACTTC; cdr3_aa: CASSPHPDSATYEQYF
clone_size: .; v_call: TRBV7-3; j_call: TRBJ2-1; d_call: .; cdr3_nt: TGTGCCAGCAGCTCGGTACCTCCCAGGCGAGGCGGGATAGAATACAATGAGCAGTTCTTC; cdr3_aa: CASSSVPPRRGGIEYNEQFF
clone_size: .; v_call: TRBV25-1; j_call: TRBJ1-4; d_call: TRBD1; cdr3_nt: TGTGCCAGCAGCAAGGCAGGGGGTGAAAAACTGTTTTTT; cdr3_aa: CASSKAGGEKLFF
clone_size: .; v_call: TRBV7-9; j_call: TRBJ2-1; d_call: TRBD1; cdr3_nt: TGTGCCAGCAGCCGCAACGGGACAGGGGGTCGTAGGAATGAGCAGTTCTTC; cdr3_aa: CASSRNGTGGRRNEQFF
clone_size: .; v_call: TRBV7-3; j_call: TRBJ2-3; d_call: .; cdr3_nt: TGTGCCAGCAGCTTAGGACTAACCACAGATACGCAGTATTTT; cdr3_aa: CASSLGLTTDTQYF
clone_size: .; v_call: TRBV21-1; j_call: TRBJ1-2; d_call: .; cdr3_nt: TGTGCCAGCAGCAAACAGACAAATGACTATGGCTACACCTTC; cdr3_aa: CASSKQTNDYGYTF
clone_size: .; v_call: TRBV29-1; j_call: TRBJ2-1; d_call: .; cdr3_nt: TGCAGCGTGTCACTGACTGTGTACAATGAGCAGTTCTTC; cdr3_aa: CSVSLTVYNEQFF
clone_size: .; v_call: TRBV4-1; j_call: TRBJ1-4; d_call: .; cdr3_nt: TGCGCCAGCAGCCAAGTTGGCAGGGTCGTGGGTAATGAAAAACTGTTTTTT; cdr3_aa: CASSQVGRVVGNEKLFF
clone_size: .; v_call: TRBV19; j_call: TRBJ2-7; d_call: .; cdr3_nt: TGTGCCAGTAGTATGGGGAGCTCCTACGAGCAGTACTTC; cdr3_aa: CASSMGSSYEQYF
clone_size: .; v_call: TRBV28; j_call: TRBJ2-7; d_call: TRBD2; cdr3_nt: TGTGCCAGCAGGCTAGCGGGCTACGAGCAGTACTTC; cdr3_aa: CASRLAGYEQYF
clone_size: .; v_call: TRBV19; j_call: TRBJ2-7; d_call: TRBD2; cdr3_nt: TGTGCCAGTCTGGCTAGCGGGGACGGCGAGCAGTACTTC; cdr3_aa: CASLASGDGEQYF
clone_size: .; v_call: TRBV20-1; j_call: TRBJ1-5; d_call: .; cdr3_nt: TGCAGTGCTAGATCAACGGGACAGCATTTT; cdr3_aa: CSARSTGQHF
clone_size: .; v_call: TRBV7-7; j_call: TRBJ2-2; d_call: .; cdr3_nt: TGTGCTAGCAGCTTAGATTCGACCGGGGAGCTGTTTTTT; cdr3_aa: CASSLDSTGELFF
clone_size: .; v_call: TRBV4-1; j_call: TRBJ1-2; d_call: TRBD1; cdr3_nt: TGCGCCAGCAGCCAATTGACAGGGGTTAACGGAGGCTACACCTTC; cdr3_aa: CASSQLTGVNGGYTF
clone_size: .; v_call: TRBV27; j_call: TRBJ2-1; d_call: .; cdr3_nt: TGTGCCAGCCAAGGGGCGGGGAGCTCCTACAATGAGCAGTTCTTC; cdr3_aa: CASQGAGSSYNEQFF
clone_size: .; v_call: TRBV7-3; j_call: TRBJ2-3; d_call: .; cdr3_nt: TGTGCCAGCAGCTTAATTGGTCCTCTCGGGGCAGATACGCAGTATTTT; cdr3_aa: CASSLIGPLGADTQYF
clone_size: .; v_call: TRBV6-6; j_call: TRBJ2-3; d_call: TRBD1; cdr3_nt: TGTGCCAGCAGAGGCGACAGGGGGAACACAGATACGCAGTATTTT; cdr3_aa: CASRGDRGNTDTQYF
clone_size: .; v_call: TRBV30; j_call: TRBJ2-3; d_call: TRBD2; cdr3_nt: TGTGCCTCATTCTTACTAGCGGTCAGCACAGATACGCAGTATTTT; cdr3_aa: CASFLLAVSTDTQYF